The 19 T cell receptor beta chains below all came from one sample that was sequenced in a study of control samples from healthy donors and cancer patients. Produced via immunoSEQ multiplex PCR; TCRdb's table is partial and in-frame only. The table includes about 170,000 clones, 80% to 90% detected once. The sequenced sample consisted of blood. The receptors were gathered from a woman in her thirties in good health.

The V and J genes are TRBV7-6 and TRBJ1-4; unclear D gene. The V and J ends lost 5 bases and 3 bases respectively, with 13 bases between them. The CDR3 extends over 15 amino acids. Germline assignment: CDR1 SGHVS and CDR2 FNYEAQ. Written as DNA, the CDR3 is TGTGCCAGCAGCCCGACCTCAGTGGCTAATGAAAAACTGTTTTTT. It yields the protein CASSPTSVANEKLFF.

J is TRBJ2-4 and V is TRBV3-1 (or the pseudogene TRBV3-2); 7 nucleotides agree with TRBD2. This CDR3 contains 13 residues. Germline CDR1 LGHDT, CDR2 YNNKEL (reference sequence). The V and J ends lost 4 bases and 9 bases, in that order; junction bases with no gene match: 6. The CDR3 DNA reads TGTGCCAGCAGCCCCCGGACTAGTGGCATTCAGTACTTC. Protein: CASSPRTSGIQYF.

As to this clone: Other DNA sequences in this sample translate to the same CDR3. This chain links TRBV27 with TRBJ1-5; D gene ambiguous. Trimming removed 4 bases at V and 0 bases at J, with 1 base between. CDR1 is MNHEY and CDR2 is SMNVEV in the germline V gene (reference sequence). CDR3 length: 12 residues. The CDR3 here is CASSYSNQPQHF. The CDR3 DNA is TGTGCCAGCAGTTATAGCAATCAGCCCCAGCATTTT.

The chain is built from TRBV30 and TRBJ1-2; weak D call: TRBD1 (6 bases). With 4 bases removed from V and 3 bases from J, the gap between germline ends came to 18 bases. The V gene's germline CDR1 is GTSNPN and CDR2 SVGIG (reference sequence). The CDR3 totals 15 residues. CDR3 in DNA: TGTGCCTGGATTAGTTGGAGCGGGGGGCACTATGGCTACACCTTC. Protein product: CAWISWSGGHYGYTF.

The chain uses TRBV11-3 and TRBJ2-2; 7 nucleotides line up with TRBD2. In germline, CDR1 is SGHNT, CDR2 YENEEA. The length of the CDR3 is 13 residues. V lost 5 bases to trimming and J lost 7 bases; unmatched junction nucleotides: 4. The CDR3 spells CASSPWGGGELFF. Here the CDR3 DNA reads TGTGCCAGCAGCCCCTGGGGGGGCGGGGAGCTGTTTTTT. The full variable domain, its missing parts supplied by reference TRBV11-3 and TRBJ2-2, is EAGVVQSPRYKIIEKKQPVAFWCNPISGHNTLYWYLQNLGQGPELLIRYENEEAVDDSQLPKDRFSAERLKGVDSTLKIQPAELGDSAVYLCASSPWGGGELFFGEGSRLTVL.

Turning to this clone: The identical CDR3 is also encoded by other nucleotide sequences in the sample. The chain uses TRBV27 and TRBJ1-1; weak D call: TRBD1 (5 bases). V lost 5 bases and J lost 6, with 10 bases in between. The germline CDR1 and CDR2 sequences are MNHEY and SMNVEV (reference sequence). The CDR3 consists of 12 residues. The CDR3 DNA sequence: TGTGCCAGCAGTCCGGGGGGGGCTGAAGCTTTCTTT. Translation: CASSPGGAEAFF.

The CDR3: CSVEGSTSTDTQYF. The DNA of the CDR3 is TGCAGCGTTGAAGGCAGTACTAGCACAGATACGCAGTATTTT. The V call is TRBV29-1, the J call TRBJ2-3; D unclear. CDR1 SQVTM and CDR2 ANQGSEA come from the germline V gene. With 1 base removed from V and 0 bases from J, the gap between germline ends came to 8 bases. CDR3 length: 14 amino acids.

This rearrangement joins TRBV5-4 to TRBJ2-3; possible D gene TRBD1, 5 bases. The CDR3 sequence is 13 residues long. V lost 4 bases, J lost 6 bases, and 12 bases lay in between. In germline, CDR1 is SGHNT, CDR2 YYREEE (reference sequence). The CDR3 sequence is CASSHEQVDTQYF. The DNA for the CDR3 is TGTGCCAGCAGCCATGAACAGGTGGATACGCAGTATTTT.

The rearrangement links TRBV3-1 (or the pseudogene TRBV3-2) to TRBJ1-1, with D unresolved. Trimming removed 0 bases from V and 14 bases from J, with 13 bases in between. The germline gives CDR1 LGHDT, CDR2 YNNKEL (reference sequence). The CDR3 covers 12 residues. DNA for the CDR3: TGTGCCAGCAGCCAAGAGGGCGGGGATCTCTTCTTT. Amino acids: CASSQEGGDLFF.

The rearrangement uses TRBV5-6 and TRBJ2-5; 13 bases match TRBD2. CDR3 size: 17 residues. V trimming: 4 bases; J trimming: 7 bases; junction bases outside the gene matches: 13. Per the germline V gene, CDR1 is SGHDT and CDR2 is YYEEEE. In DNA, the CDR3 is TGTGCCAGCAGCCTGACGGAACTAGCGGGAGGGCCGGGGACCCAGTACTTC. This sequence encodes CASSLTELAGGPGTQYF.

The chain is built from TRBV24-1 and TRBJ2-5; TRBD2 matches at 14 bases. Germline values: CDR1 KGHDR, CDR2 SFDVKD. With V trimmed by 12 bases and J by 1 base, 6 bases remained unmatched. There are 15 residues in the CDR3. The CDR3 region is CAAGTSGGAQETQYF. Here the CDR3 DNA reads TGTGCCGCCGGGACTAGCGGGGGTGCCCAAGAGACCCAGTACTTC.

The chain joins TRBV6-4 to TRBJ2-6, with TRBD2 as a possible D gene (6 bases). CDR3 length: 15 residues. In germline, CDR1 is MRHNA, CDR2 SNTAGT. V was shortened by 5 bases and J by 0 bases, with 8 bases between the two germline ends. CDR3 sequence (DNA): TGTGCCAGCAGTCAGACTAGCTCTGGGGCCAACGTCCTGACTTTC. As protein: CASSQTSSGANVLTF.

The V and J genes are TRBV29-1 and TRBJ2-6, with a possible D match to TRBD1 (6 bases). Germline V CDR1 and CDR2: SQVTM, ANQGSEA. This CDR3 region has 15 residues. V lost 4 bases and J 4 bases, leaving 14 bases between the germline ends. The CDR3 coding sequence is TGCAGCGTTGTCGAGCAGGGGCAAGGGGCCAACGTCCTGACTTTC. Amino acids: CSVVEQGQGANVLTF. Variable domain in full (rest from reference TRBV29-1 and TRBJ2-6): SAVISQKPSRDICQRGTSLTIQCQVDSQVTMMFWYRQQPGQSLTLIATANQGSEATYESGFVIDKFPISRPNLTFSTLTVSNMSPEDSSIYLCSVVEQGQGANVLTFGAGSRLTVL.

V is TRBV15 and J is TRBJ1-5; TRBD1 aligns across 8 bases. CDR1 and CDR2 (germline): LNHNV, YYDKDF (reference sequence). The J segment lost 6 bases and the V segment lost 5 bases, leaving 6 bases of the junction unmatched. The CDR3 contains 14 residues. CDR3: CATSSRGLGQPQHF. In nucleotides, the CDR3 is TGTGCCACCAGCTCCAGGGGGCTCGGTCAGCCCCAGCATTTT.

This clone was seen more than once but under ten times. The V and J genes are TRBV2 and TRBJ1-5; D unresolved. This CDR3 is built from 15 residues. The V and J ends lost 3 bases and 3 bases respectively, with 12 bases between them. Per the germline V gene, CDR1 is SNHLY and CDR2 is FYNNEI. As DNA, the CDR3 is TGTGCCAGCAGTGATTCGTGGGCGCCCAATCAGCCCCAGCATTTT. Its translation is CASSDSWAPNQPQHF.

The chain couples TRBV20-1 to TRBJ2-1, with D possibly being TRBD2 (6 bases). Germline CDR1 reads DFQATT; CDR2 reads SNEGSKA (reference sequence). The CDR3 contains 16 residues. Trimming left V 3 bases short and J 4 bases short, with 19 bases between. CDR3 amino acids: CSASNRETPPYNEQFF. The CDR3 nucleotides read TGCAGTGCTAGTAACCGGGAGACCCCCCCTTACAATGAGCAGTTCTTC.

The chain has TRBV2 and TRBJ2-7; D is perhaps TRBD1 or TRBD2 (5 bases each). Germline assignment: CDR1 SNHLY and CDR2 FYNNEI. This CDR3 has 14 residues. The CDR3, as DNA: TGTGCCAGCAGTAGAATCGGGACGGGTCCGTACGTCCGGGTC. Amino acid sequence: CASSRIGTGPYVRV.

This chain uses TRBV7-9 with TRBJ2-5; TRBD2 matches 11 bases. Germline V gene sequence: CDR1 SEHNR, CDR2 FQNEAQ (reference sequence). The ends lost 4 bases at V and 0 bases at J; junction bases unmatched: 4. The CDR3 runs to 16 residues. The CDR3 DNA sequence: TGTGCCAGCAGCTCCCCGGGACTAGCGGACCAAGAGACCCAGTACTTC. This gives the protein CASSSPGLADQETQYF. The variable domain in full, with the rest retrieved from reference TRBV7-9 and TRBJ2-5, is DTGVSQNPRHKITKRGQNVTFRCDPISEHNRLYWYRQTLGQGPEFLTYFQNEAQLEKSRLLSDRFSAERPKGSFSTLEIQRTEQGDSAMYLCASSSPGLADQETQYFGPGTRLLVL.

The sample holds a few counts of this clone. The chain uses TRBV6-5 and TRBJ2-3; 11 bases are a match to TRBD2. The V and J ends lost 6 bases and 0 bases, in that order; junction bases with no gene match: 2. The V gene's germline CDR1 is MNHEY and CDR2 SVGAGI. The CDR3 totals 15 residues. CDR3 loop: CASSRTSGSTDTQYF. The CDR3 DNA sequence: TGTGCCAGCAGCCGGACTAGCGGGAGCACAGATACGCAGTATTTT.